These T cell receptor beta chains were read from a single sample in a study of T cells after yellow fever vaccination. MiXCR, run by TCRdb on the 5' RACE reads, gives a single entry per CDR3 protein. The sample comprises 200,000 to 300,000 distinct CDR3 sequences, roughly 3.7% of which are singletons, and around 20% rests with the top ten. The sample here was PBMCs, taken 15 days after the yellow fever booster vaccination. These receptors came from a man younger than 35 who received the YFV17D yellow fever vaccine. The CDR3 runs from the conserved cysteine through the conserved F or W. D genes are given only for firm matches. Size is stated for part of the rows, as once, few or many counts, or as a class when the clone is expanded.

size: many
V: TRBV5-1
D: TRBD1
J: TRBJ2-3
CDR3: CASRFRDSAVDTQYF
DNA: TGCGCCAGCAGATTCCGGGACAGCGCCGTGGATACGCAGTATTTT

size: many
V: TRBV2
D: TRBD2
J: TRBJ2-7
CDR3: CASLAGGAYEQYF
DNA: TGTGCCAGCCTAGCGGGGGGAGCCTACGAGCAGTACTTC

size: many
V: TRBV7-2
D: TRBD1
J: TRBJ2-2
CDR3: CASSSALRDRTTGELFF
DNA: TGTGCCAGCAGCTCGGCTCTCCGGGACAGGACTACCGGGGAGCTGTTTTTT

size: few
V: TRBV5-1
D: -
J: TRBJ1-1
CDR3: CASSLAYAAARNTEAFF
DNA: TGCGCCAGCAGCTTGGCCTACGCGGCGGCGAGGAACACTGAAGCTTTCTTT

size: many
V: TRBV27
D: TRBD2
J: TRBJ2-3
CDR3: CASLTSGGRTDTQYF
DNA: TGTGCCAGTCTGACTAGCGGGGGGAGGACAGATACGCAGTATTTT

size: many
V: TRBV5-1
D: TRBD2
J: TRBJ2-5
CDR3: CASSWVSAGEETQYF
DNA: TGCGCCAGCAGCTGGGTTTCGGCGGGGGAAGAGACCCAGTACTTC

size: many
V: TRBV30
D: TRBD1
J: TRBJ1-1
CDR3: CASGTAFSTEAFF
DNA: TGTGCCAGCGGGACAGCTTTTAGCACTGAAGCTTTCTTT

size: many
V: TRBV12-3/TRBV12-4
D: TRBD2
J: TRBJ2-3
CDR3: CASSLDTSGSTDTQYF
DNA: TGTGCCAGCAGTTTGGATACTAGCGGGAGCACAGATACGCAGTATTTT

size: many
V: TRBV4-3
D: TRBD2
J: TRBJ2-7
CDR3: CASSLAGGRGEQYF
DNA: TGCGCCAGCAGCCTAGCGGGGGGCCGGGGAGAGCAGTACTTC

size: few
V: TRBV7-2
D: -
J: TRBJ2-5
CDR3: CASSGVGGEETQYF
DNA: TGTGCCAGCAGCGGTGTCGGGGGAGAAGAGACCCAGTACTTC

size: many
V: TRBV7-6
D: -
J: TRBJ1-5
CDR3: CASSLGNSNQPQHF
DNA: TGTGCCAGCAGCTTAGGCAATAGCAATCAGCCCCAGCATTTT

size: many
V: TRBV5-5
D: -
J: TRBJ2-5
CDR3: CASSFSGPRASETQYF
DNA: TGTGCCAGCAGCTTCTCCGGCCCCCGCGCTTCGGAGACCCAGTACTTC

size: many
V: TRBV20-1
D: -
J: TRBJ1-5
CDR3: CSAYRDRLPLTPQHF
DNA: TGCAGTGCTTACCGAGACAGACTACCCTTGACGCCCCAGCATTTT

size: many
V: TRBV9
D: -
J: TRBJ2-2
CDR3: CASSVWGSNTGELFF
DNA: TGTGCCAGCAGCGTATGGGGAAGCAACACCGGGGAGCTGTTTTTT

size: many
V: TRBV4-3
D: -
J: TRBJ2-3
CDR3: CASSQVLEGGGTSTDTQYF
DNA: TGCGCCAGCAGCCAAGTCTTAGAGGGGGGGGGAACTAGCACAGATACGCAGTATTTT

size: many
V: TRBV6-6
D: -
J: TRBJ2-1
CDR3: CASSYGGANEQFF
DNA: TGTGCCAGCAGTTACGGGGGGGCCAATGAGCAGTTCTTC

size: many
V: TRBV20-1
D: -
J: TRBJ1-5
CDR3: CSAGSIRETGQPQHF
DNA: TGCAGTGCTGGCTCAATCAGGGAAACGGGTCAGCCCCAGCATTTT

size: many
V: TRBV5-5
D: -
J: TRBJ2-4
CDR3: CASSPVGGLAKNIQYF
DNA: TGTGCCAGCAGCCCCGTGGGGGGACTCGCCAAAAACATTCAGTACTTC

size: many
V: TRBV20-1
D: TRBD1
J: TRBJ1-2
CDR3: CSARGTGEYGYTF
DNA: TGCAGTGCTAGGGGTACAGGGGAGTATGGCTACACCTTC

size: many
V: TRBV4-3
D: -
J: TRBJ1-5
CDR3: CASSQELGDQPQHF
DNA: TGCGCCAGCAGCCAAGAATTGGGGGATCAGCCCCAGCATTTT

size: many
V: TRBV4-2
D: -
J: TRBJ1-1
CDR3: CASSQEPWVKGESMNTEAFF
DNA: TGTGCCAGCAGCCAAGAGCCCTGGGTGAAGGGAGAGTCTATGAACACTGAAGCTTTCTTT

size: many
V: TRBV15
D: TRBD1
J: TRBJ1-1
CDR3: CATSVQGLNTEAFF
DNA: TGTGCCACCAGCGTACAGGGGTTGAACACTGAAGCTTTCTTT

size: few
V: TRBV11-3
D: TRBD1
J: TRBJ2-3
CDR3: CASSPGQGGDDTQYF
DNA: TGTGCCAGCAGCCCGGGACAGGGGGGCGACGATACGCAGTATTTT

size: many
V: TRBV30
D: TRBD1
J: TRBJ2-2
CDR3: CAITGVDTGELFF
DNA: TGTGCCATCACAGGGGTGGACACCGGGGAGCTGTTTTTT

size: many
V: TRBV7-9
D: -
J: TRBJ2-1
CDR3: CASSLETPYNEQFF
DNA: TGTGCCAGCAGCTTGGAAACTCCCTACAATGAGCAGTTCTTC

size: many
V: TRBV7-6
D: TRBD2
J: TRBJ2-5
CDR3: CASSARGSGGPQETQYF
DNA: TGTGCCAGCAGCGCCCGAGGTAGCGGGGGGCCACAAGAGACCCAGTACTTC

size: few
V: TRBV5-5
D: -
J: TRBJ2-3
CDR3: CASSLAQRSLDTQYF
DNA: TGTGCCAGCAGCTTGGCCCAGCGTTCATTGGATACGCAGTATTTT

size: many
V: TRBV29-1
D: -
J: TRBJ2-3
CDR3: CSAAGSDTQYF
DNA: TGCAGCGCCGCGGGTTCGGATACGCAGTATTTT

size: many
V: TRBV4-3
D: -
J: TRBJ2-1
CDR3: CASSQDGAGPYNEQFF
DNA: TGCGCCAGCAGCCAAGACGGGGCGGGACCCTACAATGAGCAGTTCTTC

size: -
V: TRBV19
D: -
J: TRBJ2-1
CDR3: CASNTGSAYNEQFF
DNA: TGTGCCAGTAACACAGGGAGTGCCTACAATGAGCAGTTCTTC

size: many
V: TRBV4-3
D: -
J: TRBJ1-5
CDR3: CASSQELFRYNQPQHF
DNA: TGCGCCAGCAGCCAAGAGTTATTCCGGTACAATCAGCCCCAGCATTTT

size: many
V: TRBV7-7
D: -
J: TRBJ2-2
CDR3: CASSLQGGELFF
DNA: TGTGCCAGCAGCTTACAGGGCGGGGAGCTGTTTTTT

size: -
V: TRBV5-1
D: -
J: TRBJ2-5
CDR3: CASSHQTVETQYF
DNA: TGCGCCAGCAGCCACCAAACGGTAGAGACCCAGTACTTC

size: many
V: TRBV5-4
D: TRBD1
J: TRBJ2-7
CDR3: CASSLRQGAGEQYF
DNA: TGTGCCAGCAGCTTACGACAGGGGGCTGGCGAGCAGTACTTC

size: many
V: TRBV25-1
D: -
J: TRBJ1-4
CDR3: CASSEYQRGPGEKLFF
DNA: TGTGCCAGCAGTGAATATCAAAGGGGACCTGGGGAAAAACTGTTTTTT

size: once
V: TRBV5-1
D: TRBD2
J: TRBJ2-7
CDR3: CASSFRTSRDEQYF
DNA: TGCGCCAGCAGCTTTAGGACTAGCCGGGACGAGCAGTACTTC

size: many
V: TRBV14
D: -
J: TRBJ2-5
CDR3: CASSFRQETQYF
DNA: TGTGCCAGCAGCTTCCGGCAAGAGACCCAGTACTTC

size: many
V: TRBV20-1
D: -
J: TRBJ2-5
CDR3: CSARNLETQYF
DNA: TGCAGTGCTAGAAATCTAGAGACCCAGTACTTC

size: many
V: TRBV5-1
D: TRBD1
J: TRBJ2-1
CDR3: CASSAGTGVHEQFF
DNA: TGCGCCAGCAGCGCCGGGACAGGGGTACATGAGCAGTTCTTC

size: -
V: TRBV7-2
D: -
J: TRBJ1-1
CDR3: CASSLAHSGGRATEAFF
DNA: TGTGCCAGCAGCTTAGCGCATTCGGGGGGTCGGGCCACTGAAGCTTTCTTT

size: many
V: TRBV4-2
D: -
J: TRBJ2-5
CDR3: CASSQVVQETQYF
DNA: TGTGCCAGCAGCCAAGTGGTGCAGGAGACCCAGTACTTC

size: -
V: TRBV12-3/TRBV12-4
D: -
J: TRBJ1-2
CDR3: CASSLRGFQQTKVGYTF
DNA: TGTGCCAGCAGTTTAAGGGGGTTTCAGCAGACTAAGGTTGGCTACACCTTC

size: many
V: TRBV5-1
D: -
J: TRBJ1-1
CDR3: CASSSNGWWRGEGAFF
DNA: TGCGCCAGCAGCTCGAACGGATGGTGGAGGGGAGAGGGTGCTTTCTTT

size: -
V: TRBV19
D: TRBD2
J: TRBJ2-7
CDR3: CASGPGTSGYEQYF
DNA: TGTGCCAGTGGTCCAGGGACTAGCGGCTACGAGCAGTACTTC

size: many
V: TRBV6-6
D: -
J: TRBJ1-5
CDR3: CASSTGWSQHF
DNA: TGTGCCAGCAGTACGGGTTGGTCCCAGCATTTT

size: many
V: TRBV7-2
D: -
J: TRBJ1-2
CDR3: CASSLGPGSYGYTF
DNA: TGTGCCAGCAGCTTGGGGCCTGGATCCTATGGCTACACCTTC

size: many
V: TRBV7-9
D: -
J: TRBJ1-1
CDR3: CASSLGRGSGFKNTEAFF
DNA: TGTGCCAGCAGCTTAGGAAGAGGCTCGGGATTCAAGAACACTGAAGCTTTCTTT

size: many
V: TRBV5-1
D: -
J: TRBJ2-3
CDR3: CASRAAGGADTQYF
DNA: TGCGCCAGCAGGGCAGCGGGCGGAGCAGATACGCAGTATTTT

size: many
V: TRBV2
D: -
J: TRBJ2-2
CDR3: CASSDQGGGELFF
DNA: TGTGCCAGCAGCGACCAGGGGGGCGGGGAGCTGTTTTTT

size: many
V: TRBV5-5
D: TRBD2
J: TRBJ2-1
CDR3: CASSIPSGNWDEQFF
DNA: TGTGCCAGCAGCATTCCTAGCGGGAACTGGGATGAGCAGTTCTTC

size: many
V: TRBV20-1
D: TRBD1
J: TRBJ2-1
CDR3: CSTAWADRGQNNEQFF
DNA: TGCTCCACGGCTTGGGCCGACAGGGGGCAAAACAATGAGCAGTTCTTC

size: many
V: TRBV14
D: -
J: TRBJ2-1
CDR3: CASSPLGWGLDEQFF
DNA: TGTGCCAGCAGCCCCCTTGGGTGGGGGCTGGATGAGCAGTTCTTC

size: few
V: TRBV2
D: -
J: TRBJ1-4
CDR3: CASYAGMLFF
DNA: TGTGCCAGTTACGCAGGGATGCTGTTTTTT

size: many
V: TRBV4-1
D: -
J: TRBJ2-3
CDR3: CASSVLGEDTQYF
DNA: TGCGCCAGCAGCGTCCTAGGGGAAGATACGCAGTATTTT

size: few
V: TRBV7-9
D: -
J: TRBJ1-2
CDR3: CASSLHVGQSLYGYTF
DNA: TGTGCCAGCAGCTTACATGTTGGACAGTCCCTCTATGGCTACACCTTC

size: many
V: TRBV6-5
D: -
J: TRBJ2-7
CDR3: CASRLDGFSYEQYF
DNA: TGTGCCAGCAGACTGGACGGTTTCTCCTACGAGCAGTACTTC